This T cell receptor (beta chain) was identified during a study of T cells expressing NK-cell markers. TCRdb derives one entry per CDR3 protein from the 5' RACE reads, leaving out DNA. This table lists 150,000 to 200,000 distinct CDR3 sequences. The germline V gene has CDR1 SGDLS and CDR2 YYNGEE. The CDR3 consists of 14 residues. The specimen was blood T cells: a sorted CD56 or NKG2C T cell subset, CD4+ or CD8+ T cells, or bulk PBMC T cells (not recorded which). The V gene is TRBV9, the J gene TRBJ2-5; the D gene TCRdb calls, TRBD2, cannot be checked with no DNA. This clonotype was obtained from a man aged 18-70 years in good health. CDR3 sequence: CASSVADFPETQYF.